Below are 23 T cell receptor beta chains sequenced from a single sample in a study of STAT3 mutations in large granular lymphocyte leukemia (dated by TCRdb to 2018 to 2020). No antigen is known for these receptors. General conclusions and limits of the study: Every T-LGLL patient showed at least one immunodominant TCRbeta clonotype, and about half showed multiple immunodominant subclonotypes.

The library was prepared using the immunoSEQ multiplex PCR assay. This immuneACCESS table, as held by TCRdb, lists in-frame sequences with V and J called but not all clones. Of the missing ones, under half trace to an unresolved V gene in checked studies; the others have no known cause. For this sample the table gives 30,000 to 35,000 clones, of which over 60% were detected only once. About 32% of the sample rests with the top ten. The sample consisted of peripheral blood mononuclear cells. The receptors derive from a woman in her 50s with T-cell large granular lymphocyte leukemia. Some clones in this sample may be carry-over from other donors' samples. The age is the age at diagnosis.

This chain joins TRBV9 and TRBJ2-7; 9 nucleotides align to TRBD1. CDR3 length: 15 amino acids. Per the germline V gene, CDR1 is SGDLS and CDR2 is YYNGEE. After removal of 3 bases from V and 4 bases from J, the junction contained 8 bases not matched to a gene. DNA of the CDR3: TGTGCCAGCAGCGCCACCGGGACAGGGATATACGAGCAGTACTTC. Translating it yields CASSATGTGIYEQYF.

This chain uses TRBV6-6 with TRBJ1-5, with D unresolved. Germline V CDR1 and CDR2: MNHNY, SVGAGI (reference sequence). V dropped 7 bases and J dropped 6 bases, with 16 bases sitting between them. The CDR3 contains 14 residues. The CDR3 protein is CASTPPERSQPQHF. The CDR3, as DNA: TGTGCCAGCACCCCCCCCGAGCGGAGTCAGCCCCAGCATTTT.

V gene TRBV18 combines with J gene TRBJ1-1; perhaps TRBD1 as D (5 bases). The V end lost 6 bases, the J end lost 0 bases, and 8 bases lay between the germline ends. The germline gives CDR1 KGHSH, CDR2 LQKENI. The CDR3 runs to 13 residues. The CDR3 DNA is TGTGCCAGCTCTCAACAGGTGAACACTGAAGCTTTCTTT. As protein: CASSQQVNTEAFF.

V usage is TRBV5-1 and J usage is TRBJ2-6; D unresolved. The V end lost 0 bases, the J end lost 1 base, and 5 bases lay between the germline ends. The CDR3 length is 15 residues. The germline V gene has CDR1 SGHRS and CDR2 YFSETQ. DNA of the CDR3: TGCGCCAGCAGCTTGGTCCCATCTGGGGCCAACGTCCTGACTTTC. This gives the protein CASSLVPSGANVLTF.

The chain couples TRBV19 to TRBJ1-5; D remains ambiguous. The CDR3 totals 14 residues. Trimming stripped 4 bases from V and 2 bases from J, with 9 bases between. Germline V CDR1 and CDR2: LNHDA, SQIVND (reference sequence). This CDR3 is CASSRGMGNQPQHF. In DNA form, the CDR3 reads TGTGCCAGTAGTAGGGGAATGGGCAATCAGCCCCAGCATTTT.

J is TRBJ2-1 and V is TRBV6-5, with a possible D match to TRBD2 (6 bases). The V end was cut by 0 bases, the J end by 8 bases, with 14 bases between. The CDR3 is 15 amino acids. Per germline, CDR1 MNHEY and CDR2 SVGAGI. The CDR3 protein is CASSYSPGLRHEQFF. CDR3 DNA: TGTGCCAGCAGTTACTCTCCGGGACTTCGCCATGAGCAGTTCTTC.

The V gene is TRBV29-1, the J gene TRBJ1-2; no clear D gene. Trimming took off 3 bases at V and 4 bases at J, with 15 bases between the two ends. Germline CDR1 and CDR2: SQVTM and ANQGSEA. CDR3 length equals 14 residues. CDR3 bases: TGCAGCGTTGATACTATGGGCGCAGGCTATGGCTACACCTTC. Translated: CSVDTMGAGYGYTF. Full variable domain (missing parts from reference TRBV29-1 and TRBJ1-2): SAVISQKPSRDICQRGTSLTIQCQVDSQVTMMFWYRQQPGQSLTLIATANQGSEATYESGFVIDKFPISRPNLTFSTLTVSNMSPEDSSIYLCSVDTMGAGYGYTFGSGTRLTVV.

The chain carries TRBV28 and TRBJ2-1; no reliable D call. The CDR3 contains 12 residues. Trimming took 3 bases from V and 6 from J, leaving 6 bases between them. The germline gives CDR1 MDHEN, CDR2 SYDVKM. The CDR3 DNA reads as TGTGCCAGCAGTTTTCCGGCCAATGAGCAGTTCTTC. Translating it yields CASSFPANEQFF.

This clone was seen only a few times. The genes are TRBV15 and TRBJ2-5; TRBD2 matches at 13 bases. This CDR3 has 17 amino acids. The V gene's germline CDR1 is LNHNV and CDR2 YYDKDF (reference sequence). The V segment lost 1 base and the J segment 5 bases; nucleotides outside the gene matches: 7. The CDR3 protein is CATSRVGLAGARETQYF. As DNA, the CDR3 is TGTGCCACCAGCAGAGTCGGACTAGCGGGAGCGAGGGAGACCCAGTACTTC.

CDR3 residues: CASSDRDQGYTF. CDR3 sequence (DNA): TGTGCCAGTTCCGACAGGGACCAAGGCTACACCTTC. The chain links TRBV19 to TRBJ1-2, with 7 bases lining up with TRBD1. The germline CDR1 and CDR2 sequences are LNHDA and SQIVND (reference sequence). CDR3 size: 12 residues. V shed 8 bases, J shed 8 bases, and the junction held 8 bases outside the gene matches.

The chain uses TRBV2 and TRBJ2-1, with 8 positions matching TRBD2. CDR1 and CDR2 (germline): SNHLY, FYNNEI. V lost 9 bases and J lost 3; bases outside the gene matches: 7. The CDR3 covers 14 residues. The CDR3 reads CASGGLGFYNEQFF. CDR3 DNA: TGTGCCAGTGGGGGACTAGGCTTCTACAATGAGCAGTTCTTC.

The table lists this clone with a few counts. J is TRBJ2-7 and V is TRBV28; 9 bases agree with TRBD1. Germline loops: CDR1 MDHEN, CDR2 SYDVKM. The J segment lost 5 bases and the V segment lost 6 bases, leaving 11 bases of the junction unmatched. The CDR3 has 15 residues. CDR3 loop: CASSRQTGGVHEQYF. CDR3 sequence (DNA): TGTGCCAGCAGCCGGCAGACAGGGGGTGTCCACGAGCAGTACTTC. Combining the CDR3 with reference TRBV28 and TRBJ2-7 gives the whole variable domain DVKVTQSSRYLVKRTGEKVFLECVQDMDHENMFWYRQDPGLGLRLIYFSYDVKMKEKGDIPEGYSVSREKKERFSLILESASTNQTSMYLCASSRQTGGVHEQYFGPGTRLTVT.

The DNA for the CDR3 is TGTGCCAGCTCCCAACAGGGATACTTAGGTACTGAAGCTTTCTTT. Translating it yields CASSQQGYLGTEAFF. This chain joins TRBV18 and TRBJ1-1; D perhaps matches TRBD1 (6 bases). The CDR3 is 15 residues long. V shed 6 bases and J shed 5 bases, with 19 bases lying between them. The germline V gene has CDR1 KGHSH and CDR2 LQKENI.

By share, this clone counts as medium-sized. The CDR3 sequence: CASSLSGARTDTQYF. CDR3 DNA sequence: TGTGCCAGCAGCTTATCGGGGGCGAGGACAGATACGCAGTATTTT. V is TRBV5-8 and J is TRBJ2-3; D possibly matches TRBD1 or TRBD2 (6 bases each). The CDR3 runs to 15 residues. Germline CDR1 is SGHTS and CDR2 is YDEGEE. V was shortened by 2 bases and J by 3 bases, with 13 bases between the two germline ends.

This chain links TRBV30 with TRBJ2-7; D unresolved. V lost 2 bases, J lost 0 bases, and 8 bases lay in between. Germline CDR1 reads GTSNPN; CDR2 reads SVGIG (reference sequence). The CDR3 spans 13 residues. CDR3 protein: CAWSSKDSYEQYF. In DNA, the CDR3 is TGTGCCTGGAGTAGTAAGGACTCCTACGAGCAGTACTTC.

The CDR3 DNA sequence: TGTGCCAGCAGTTACTCGGGGATATCCACAGATACGCAGTATTTT. It codes for CASSYSGISTDTQYF. The chain combines TRBV6-6 with TRBJ2-3; unclear D gene. The germline CDR1 and CDR2 sequences are MNHNY and SVGAGI (reference sequence). V was cut by 0 bases and J by 2 bases, with 9 bases left in between. The CDR3 is 15 residues long.

In this sample, this clone is large (0.1 to 1%). The chain carries TRBV6-5 and TRBJ1-1; D may be TRBD1 (6 bases). V gave up 7 bases and J gave up 4 bases, with 13 bases separating them. Germline V gene data show CDR1 as MNHEY and CDR2 as SVGAGI. This CDR3 contains 13 residues. CDR3 amino acids: CASTKQGSTEAFF. As DNA, the CDR3 is TGTGCCAGCACTAAACAGGGTAGCACTGAAGCTTTCTTT.

The rearrangement joins TRBV5-1 to TRBJ2-5; 11 bases align to TRBD1. The CDR3 extends over 14 amino acids. Germline CDR1 is SGHRS and CDR2 is YFSETQ. The V gene end was trimmed by 8 bases and the J gene end by 5 bases; junction bases not matched to a gene: 8. CDR3 DNA: TGCGCCAGTTCAACCGGGACAGGGGGGGAGACCCAGTACTTC. Amino acid sequence: CASSTGTGGETQYF.

The V gene is TRBV5-4, the J gene TRBJ2-5, with 7 bases lining up with TRBD2. CDR3 length equals 15 residues. The germline CDR1 and CDR2 sequences are SGHNT and YYREEE (reference sequence). V lost 3 bases, J lost 7 bases, and 12 bases stayed unmatched. DNA of the CDR3: TGTGCCAGCAGCTCGGCTAGCGGAGAAAGGGGGACCCAGTACTTC. Its protein product is CASSSASGERGTQYF.

This chain uses TRBV2 with TRBJ2-5; no clear D gene. The CDR3 is 13 residues long. Trimming pared 1 base from V and 0 bases from J, leaving 3 bases between. Germline-derived CDR1 and CDR2 are SNHLY and FYNNEI. This CDR3 reads CASSEDNQETQYF. The CDR3 DNA reads TGTGCCAGCAGTGAAGACAACCAAGAGACCCAGTACTTC.

The rearrangement joins TRBV18 to TRBJ2-3; TRBD2 matches at 7 bases. This CDR3 has 16 amino acids. In germline, CDR1 is KGHSH, CDR2 LQKENI. The junction had 11 bases not matched to a gene; V was cut back by 4 bases and J by 4 bases. The DNA of the CDR3 is TGTGCCAGCTCACGTGGGAGGGGCCTTCAGGCAGATACGCAGTATTTT. Encoded protein: CASSRGRGLQADTQYF.

J is TRBJ2-7 and V is TRBV2; tentative D call: TRBD2 (5 bases). This CDR3 is 13 amino acids long. Germline values: CDR1 SNHLY, CDR2 FYNNEI. V lost 7 bases, J lost 6 bases, and 16 bases lay in between. The CDR3 DNA follows: TGTGCCAGCAATCCGGGGAGTGTACGCGAGCAGTACTTC. Amino acids: CASNPGSVREQYF.

The chain carries TRBV2 and TRBJ1-1, with D hard to call. CDR1 is SNHLY and CDR2 is FYNNEI in the germline V gene. The CDR3 sequence is 12 residues long. V dropped 7 bases and J dropped 8 bases, with 14 bases sitting between them. CDR3 region: CASNQWGEEAFF. Written as DNA, the CDR3 is TGTGCCAGCAATCAGTGGGGTGAAGAAGCTTTCTTT.